These T cell receptor beta chains were read from a single sample in a study of lymphopenia after photon versus proton radiotherapy. Clones were read by immunoSEQ multiplex PCR, and TCRdb kept only the in-frame ones, dropping some. This sample yields over 15,000 clones, of which roughly nine tenths are seen a single time; about a tenth belongs to the top ten. This sample comprised peripheral blood, obtained from a patient treated with proton-based radiotherapy. These receptors originate from an older man with pancreatic cancer. CDR3s include the opening cysteine and the closing phenylalanine or tryptophan. Fields, in order: clone size, V gene, D gene, J gene, CDR3 DNA, CDR3 protein. The D gene is left open where the match is weak. Clone size is not always given. Where it is, it says once, few, many or a class for expanded clones.

clone size: -
V gene: TRBV2
D gene: -
J gene: TRBJ1-6
CDR3 DNA: TGTGCCAGCCAAAGCCGAGGGGATTCACCCCTCCACTTT
CDR3 protein: CASQSRGDSPLHF

clone size: once
V gene: TRBV2
D gene: -
J gene: TRBJ1-1
CDR3 DNA: TGTGCCAGCAGGGGCAGGGTCCCTAACACTGAAGCTTTCTTT
CDR3 protein: CASRGRVPNTEAFF

clone size: -
V gene: TRBV5-4
D gene: -
J gene: TRBJ1-2
CDR3 DNA: TGTGCCAGCAGCTTTTGGGGCGGGAACAACTATGGCTACACCTTC
CDR3 protein: CASSFWGGNNYGYTF

clone size: -
V gene: TRBV10-3
D gene: -
J gene: TRBJ1-4
CDR3 DNA: TGTGCCATCAGTTCGGCAGGCAACATTAATGAAAAACTGTTTTTT
CDR3 protein: CAISSAGNINEKLFF

clone size: -
V gene: TRBV7-2
D gene: -
J gene: TRBJ2-5
CDR3 DNA: TGTGCCAGCAGCTCGGCCGGAAGGATTCTTAGAGAGACCCAGTACTTC
CDR3 protein: CASSSAGRILRETQYF

clone size: -
V gene: TRBV5-1
D gene: -
J gene: TRBJ2-4
CDR3 DNA: TGCGCCAGCAGCGAGTCCGACATGTTGATAAAAAACATTCAGTACTTC
CDR3 protein: CASSESDMLIKNIQYF

clone size: -
V gene: TRBV19
D gene: TRBD1
J gene: TRBJ2-7
CDR3 DNA: TGTGCCAGTAGTTTCGGGACAGGAGCCTACGAGCAGTACTTC
CDR3 protein: CASSFGTGAYEQYF

clone size: -
V gene: TRBV5-1
D gene: TRBD2
J gene: TRBJ2-6
CDR3 DNA: TGCGCCAGCAGCCTGGCGGGGGGAGGCGGGGCCAACGTCCTGACTTTC
CDR3 protein: CASSLAGGGGANVLTF

clone size: -
V gene: TRBV19
D gene: -
J gene: TRBJ1-1
CDR3 DNA: TGTGCCAGTAGTACAAGGGACAAGGGGAACACTGAAGCTTTCTTT
CDR3 protein: CASSTRDKGNTEAFF

clone size: -
V gene: TRBV5-1
D gene: -
J gene: TRBJ2-5
CDR3 DNA: TGCGCCAGCAGCTTGGCAGGACAGCCTCAAGAGACCCAGTACTTC
CDR3 protein: CASSLAGQPQETQYF

clone size: -
V gene: TRBV5-1
D gene: TRBD1
J gene: TRBJ2-7
CDR3 DNA: TGCGCCAGCAGCCTACTGGACAGGGCGGACGAGCAGTACTTC
CDR3 protein: CASSLLDRADEQYF

clone size: -
V gene: TRBV29-1
D gene: -
J gene: TRBJ2-3
CDR3 DNA: TGCAGCGTTGGAGAAGGTGGGGTGAGCACAGATACGCAGTATTTT
CDR3 protein: CSVGEGGVSTDTQYF

clone size: -
V gene: TRBV19
D gene: -
J gene: TRBJ1-1
CDR3 DNA: TGTGCCAGTAGTATCCCAGGGCGATTTAGTGAAGCTTTCTTT
CDR3 protein: CASSIPGRFSEAFF

clone size: -
V gene: TRBV30
D gene: TRBD2
J gene: TRBJ2-5
CDR3 DNA: TGTGCCTGGAGTGCTCCCCGGACTAGCGGGTTCTCGCAAGAAGAGCCCCAGTACTTC
CDR3 protein: CAWSAPRTSGFSQEEPQYF

clone size: -
V gene: TRBV7-2
D gene: -
J gene: TRBJ2-5
CDR3 DNA: TGTGCCAGCAGCCAGAGGACAGCGGGACAAGAGACCCAGTACTTC
CDR3 protein: CASSQRTAGQETQYF

clone size: few
V gene: TRBV5-1
D gene: -
J gene: TRBJ2-6
CDR3 DNA: TGCGCCAGCAGCATCACTACAGTCTCTGGGGCCAACGTCCTGACTTTC
CDR3 protein: CASSITTVSGANVLTF

clone size: -
V gene: TRBV4-1
D gene: -
J gene: TRBJ1-5
CDR3 DNA: TGCGCCAGCAGCCAACACCAGGGAAGCAATCAGCCCCAGCATTTT
CDR3 protein: CASSQHQGSNQPQHF

clone size: -
V gene: TRBV30
D gene: -
J gene: TRBJ1-3
CDR3 DNA: TGTGCCTGGAGAGGGGGTCCTGGAAACACCATATATTTT
CDR3 protein: CAWRGGPGNTIYF

clone size: -
V gene: TRBV5-1
D gene: -
J gene: TRBJ1-6
CDR3 DNA: TGCGCCAGCAGCGTCACCGGGACGGGTAATTCACCCCTCCACTTT
CDR3 protein: CASSVTGTGNSPLHF

clone size: -
V gene: TRBV27
D gene: TRBD2
J gene: TRBJ2-7
CDR3 DNA: TGTGTCCCGACTAGCGGGAGCACGTACTACGAGCAGTACTTC
CDR3 protein: CVPTSGSTYYEQYF

clone size: -
V gene: TRBV7-3
D gene: -
J gene: TRBJ2-2
CDR3 DNA: TGTGCCAGCAGCTTAGGGACGGGGAACACCGGGGAGCTGTTTTTT
CDR3 protein: CASSLGTGNTGELFF